A selection of T cell receptor beta chains follows, all from one sample in a study of cytomegalovirus exposure and HLA in healthy donors. Clones were read by immunoSEQ multiplex PCR, and TCRdb kept only the in-frame ones, dropping some. The sample holds about 150,000 clones, 66% seen once. The material sequenced was PBMCs. Receptors were obtained from a woman aged 60-70 years in good health and CMV-seronegative. CDR3s include the opening cysteine and the closing phenylalanine or tryptophan. Each record gives: D gene, clone size, J gene, V gene, CDR3 protein, CDR3 DNA. The D gene is left open where the match is weak. The size of a clone is reported for some rows only, either as once, few or many, or as a class for expanded clones.

>.|few|TRBJ2-3|TRBV7-2
CASGWGGAGRDTQYF
TGTGCCAGCGGTTGGGGGGGGGCGGGACGAGATACGCAGTATTTT
>TRBD2|.|TRBJ2-3|TRBV28
CASSLMSARERGIDTQYF
TGTGCCAGCAGTTTAATGTCTGCGCGGGAGCGTGGGATAGATACGCAGTATTTT
>.|.|TRBJ1-1|TRBV6-5
CASSQTRQLTEAFF
TGTGCCAGCAGTCAGACAAGACAGCTCACTGAAGCTTTCTTT
>.|few|TRBJ2-5|TRBV7-8
CASSLRGQETQYF
TGTGCCAGCAGCTTACGGGGACAAGAGACCCAGTACTTC
>.|.|TRBJ2-7|TRBV19
CASRERSLSYEQYF
TGTGCCAGTAGGGAGCGGTCTCTCTCCTACGAGCAGTACTTC
>TRBD1|.|TRBJ2-5|TRBV19
CASSIGGTGFGETQYF
TGTGCCAGTAGTATAGGTGGGACAGGGTTCGGGGAGACCCAGTACTTC
>.|.|TRBJ2-7|TRBV5-5
CASSQGTFYEQYF
TGTGCCAGCAGCCAAGGGACATTTTACGAGCAGTACTTC
>.|.|TRBJ2-1|TRBV19
CASSIGQRTEQFF
TGTGCCAGTAGTATCGGACAGCGGACTGAGCAGTTCTTC
>.|.|TRBJ2-7|TRBV29-1
CSVEGEGFEQYF
TGCAGCGTCGAGGGGGAGGGGTTCGAGCAGTACTTC
>.|.|TRBJ2-5|TRBV5-1
CASSLTGSEETQYF
TGCGCCAGCAGCTTGACAGGGAGCGAAGAGACCCAGTACTTC
>.|.|TRBJ1-1|TRBV7-6
CASSLAGGNTEAFF
TGTGCCAGCAGCTTAGCGGGGGGGAACACTGAAGCTTTCTTT
>.|few|TRBJ1-1|TRBV7-2
CASSLAPGFSEAFF
TGTGCCAGCAGCTTAGCGCCAGGGTTCTCTGAAGCTTTCTTT
>.|.|TRBJ2-7|TRBV23-1
CASSRGRVAYEQYF
TGCGCCAGCAGTCGGGGCAGGGTAGCCTACGAGCAGTACTTC
>TRBD2|.|TRBJ2-3|TRBV9
CASSVALAGVGEEDTQYF
TGTGCCAGCAGCGTAGCTCTAGCGGGAGTGGGGGAGGAAGATACGCAGTATTTT
>TRBD2|.|TRBJ2-3|TRBV5-4
CASSLEPGTSGTQYF
TGTGCCAGCAGCTTGGAACCCGGGACTAGCGGTACGCAGTATTTT
>TRBD1|.|TRBJ1-5|TRBV19
CASSTGTGKNQPQHF
TGTGCCAGTAGTACCGGGACAGGGAAAAATCAGCCCCAGCATTTT
>TRBD2|few|TRBJ2-5|TRBV29-1
CSVGTSGMGQETQYF
TGCAGCGTCGGGACTAGCGGGATGGGTCAAGAGACCCAGTACTTC
>.|.|TRBJ2-2|TRBV5-1
CASRVHGDGNTGEPFF
TGCGCCAGCAGGGTTCATGGGGATGGGAACACCGGGGAGCCGTTTTTT
>TRBD2|.|TRBJ2-1|TRBV6-1
CASSAVGLAGGSEQFF
TGTGCCAGCAGTGCCGTGGGACTAGCGGGAGGTAGTGAGCAGTTCTTC
>.|.|TRBJ1-1|TRBV28
CASSFFDIGRTEAFF
TGTGCCAGCAGTTTCTTCGACATCGGGAGGACTGAAGCTTTCTTT
>TRBD2|.|TRBJ2-5|TRBV7-2
CASSSTSGGARGTQYF
TGTGCCAGCAGCTCGACTAGCGGGGGGGCGCGGGGGACCCAGTACTTC
>TRBD1|.|TRBJ2-7|TRBV4-2
CASSQELGQGGYEQYF
TGTGCCAGCAGCCAAGAACTCGGACAGGGGGGCTACGAGCAGTACTTC
>TRBD2|few|TRBJ2-7|TRBV6-6
CASSLRGAGGDYEQYF
TGTGCCAGCAGCCTCCGGGGAGCGGGAGGGGACTACGAGCAGTACTTC
>TRBD1|.|TRBJ2-5|TRBV2
CASSEAPGGAGETQYF
TGTGCCAGCAGTGAAGCGCCAGGGGGCGCTGGGGAGACCCAGTACTTC
>.|.|TRBJ1-5|TRBV5-8
CASSSGLGNQPQHF
TGTGCCAGCAGCTCAGGGTTAGGCAATCAGCCCCAGCATTTT
>TRBD1|few|TRBJ1-5|TRBV27
CASSLRPGGDQPQHF
TGTGCCAGCAGTTTACGTCCAGGGGGTGATCAGCCCCAGCATTTT
>.|.|TRBJ1-3|TRBV19
CASSILPALRVSGNTIYF
TGTGCCAGTAGTATTCTTCCGGCCCTGAGGGTCTCTGGAAACACCATATATTTT
>TRBD2|.|TRBJ2-3|TRBV25-1
CASRSGTRDTQYF
TGTGCCAGCAGATCCGGGACTAGAGATACGCAGTATTTT
>TRBD1|.|TRBJ1-2|TRBV7-2
CASSLDGRGRRGYTF
TGTGCCAGCAGCTTAGACGGCAGGGGGCGCAGAGGCTACACCTTC
>TRBD2|.|TRBJ2-1|TRBV19
CASSIASGRGYMGEQFF
TGTGCCAGTAGTATAGCGAGCGGGAGGGGGTACATGGGTGAGCAGTTCTTC
>.|once|TRBJ2-1|TRBV9
CASSVRGGNYNEQFF
TGTGCCAGCAGCGTGAGAGGGGGAAATTACAATGAGCAGTTCTTC
>.|.|TRBJ2-2|TRBV5-4
CASSFQGTNTGELFF
TGTGCCAGCAGCTTTCAGGGAACGAACACCGGGGAGCTGTTTTTT
>.|few|TRBJ2-2|TRBV5-4
CASSLGAETGELFF
TGTGCCAGCAGCTTGGGAGCGGAGACCGGGGAGCTGTTTTTT
>TRBD2|.|TRBJ2-3|TRBV7-2
CASSDSGGATDTQYF
TGTGCCAGCAGCGATAGCGGGGGGGCGACAGATACGCAGTATTTT
>.|.|TRBJ2-1|TRBV7-3
CASSINAGPFEQFF
TGTGCCAGCAGCATAAATGCGGGGCCCTTCGAGCAGTTCTTC
>TRBD1|few|TRBJ2-1|TRBV19
CASATGQGYNEQFF
TGTGCCAGTGCCACCGGACAGGGCTACAATGAGCAGTTCTTC
>.|.|TRBJ2-1|TRBV11-3
CASSLDSSSYNEQFF
TGTGCCAGCAGCTTAGACTCTAGCTCCTACAATGAGCAGTTCTTC
>.|.|TRBJ1-1|TRBV28
CASSLGTQSRGAFF
TGTGCCAGCAGCCTAGGCACCCAATCCCGGGGAGCTTTCTTT
>.|.|TRBJ2-1|TRBV19
CASSISRNNEQFF
TGTGCCAGTAGTATTTCCAGAAACAATGAGCAGTTCTTC
>.|.|TRBJ2-5|TRBV28
CASSISVETQYF
TGTGCCAGCAGTATCTCTGTGGAGACCCAGTACTTC
>TRBD2|few|TRBJ2-1|TRBV5-1
CASSSQTSGRFYNEQFF
TGCGCCAGCAGCTCGCAGACTAGCGGGAGGTTCTACAATGAGCAGTTCTTC
>TRBD2|few|TRBJ2-3|TRBV7-9
CASSLGLAGSTDTQYF
TGTGCCAGCAGCTTAGGGCTAGCGGGGAGCACAGATACGCAGTATTTT
>.|few|TRBJ1-2|TRBV7-3
CASSLFLYGERPTNYGYTF
.
>TRBD2|.|TRBJ2-1|TRBV5-4
CASSFVSRGGRDEQFF
TGTGCCAGCAGCTTTGTATCCCGCGGGGGGAGGGATGAGCAGTTCTTC
>.|.|TRBJ2-5|TRBV5-4
CASSLALQETQYF
TGTGCCAGCAGCTTGGCCCTCCAAGAGACCCAGTACTTC
>.|.|TRBJ1-3|TRBV9
CASSVDIHSGNTIYF
TGTGCCAGCAGCGTAGACATACACTCTGGAAACACCATATATTTT
>.|.|TRBJ1-5|TRBV7-6
CASSSRQEGSQHF
TGTGCCAGCAGCTCCCGACAGGAAGGATCCCAGCATTTT
>TRBD1|.|TRBJ2-3|TRBV7-9
CASSLDRGTGTDTQYF
TGTGCCAGCAGCTTAGACAGGGGAACTGGCACAGATACGCAGTATTTT
>.|.|TRBJ1-6|TRBV6-5
CASSYSQVQAPLHF
TGTGCCAGCAGTTACTCACAGGTTCAGGCACCCCTCCACTTT
>TRBD1|few|TRBJ1-1|TRBV28
CASSLDRGSWTEAFF
TGTGCCAGCAGTTTGGACAGGGGGAGTTGGACTGAAGCTTTCTTT
>TRBD2|many|TRBJ2-3|TRBV4-3
CASSQEVIAGVATDTQYF
TGCGCCAGCAGCCAAGAAGTGATAGCGGGAGTGGCAACAGATACGCAGTATTTT
>TRBD1|few|TRBJ1-6|TRBV28
CASRDRGNSPLHF
TGTGCCAGCAGGGACAGGGGGAATTCACCCCTCCACTTT
>.|.|TRBJ1-2|TRBV19
CASRGSGTSNYGYTF
TGTGCCAGTAGGGGCTCGGGAACATCTAACTATGGCTACACCTTC
>TRBD1|few|TRBJ1-2|TRBV10-2
CASTGTGGGYTF
TGCGCCAGCACCGGGACAGGGGGCGGCTACACCTTC
>TRBD1|few|TRBJ2-1|TRBV6-1
CASRGGQVTYNEQFF
TGTGCCAGCAGAGGTGGACAGGTAACCTACAATGAGCAGTTCTTC
>.|once|TRBJ1-4|TRBV15
CATSSGILDEKLFF
TGTGCCACCAGCAGTGGTATTTTAGATGAAAAACTGTTTTTT
>.|.|TRBJ1-5|TRBV2
CASSESRGDSNQPQHF
TGTGCCAGCAGTGAATCCCGAGGTGATAGCAATCAGCCCCAGCATTTT